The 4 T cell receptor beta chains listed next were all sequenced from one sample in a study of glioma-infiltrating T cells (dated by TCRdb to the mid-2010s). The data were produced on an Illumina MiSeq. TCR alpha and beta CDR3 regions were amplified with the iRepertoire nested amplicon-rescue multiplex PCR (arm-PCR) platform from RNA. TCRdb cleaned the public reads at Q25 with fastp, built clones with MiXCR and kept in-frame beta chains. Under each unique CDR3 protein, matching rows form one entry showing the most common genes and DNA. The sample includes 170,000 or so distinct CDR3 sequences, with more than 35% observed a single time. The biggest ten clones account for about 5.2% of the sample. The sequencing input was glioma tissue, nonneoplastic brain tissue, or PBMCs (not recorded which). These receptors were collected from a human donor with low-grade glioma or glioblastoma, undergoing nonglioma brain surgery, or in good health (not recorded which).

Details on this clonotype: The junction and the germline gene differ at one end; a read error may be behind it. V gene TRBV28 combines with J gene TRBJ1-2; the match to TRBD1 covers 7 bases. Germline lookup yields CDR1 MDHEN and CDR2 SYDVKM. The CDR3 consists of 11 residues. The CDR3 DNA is TGTGCCAATACAACAGGGGATGGGTACACCTTC. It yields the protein CANTTGDGYTF.

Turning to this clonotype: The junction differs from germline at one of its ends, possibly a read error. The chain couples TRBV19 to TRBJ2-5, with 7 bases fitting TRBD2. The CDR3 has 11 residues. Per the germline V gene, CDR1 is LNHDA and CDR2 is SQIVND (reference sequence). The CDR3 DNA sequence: TGTGACAGTACTAGCGAGGAGACCCAGTACTTC. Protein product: CDSTSEETQYF.

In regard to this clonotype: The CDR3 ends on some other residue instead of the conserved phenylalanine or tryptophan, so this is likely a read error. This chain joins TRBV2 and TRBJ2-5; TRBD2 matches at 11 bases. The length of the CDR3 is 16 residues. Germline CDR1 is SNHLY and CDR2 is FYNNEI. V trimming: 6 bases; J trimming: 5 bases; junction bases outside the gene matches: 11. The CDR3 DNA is TGTGCCAGCAGGATCCCGCTAGCGGGAGGAGGGGAGACCCAGTACCTC. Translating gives CASRIPLAGGGETQYL.

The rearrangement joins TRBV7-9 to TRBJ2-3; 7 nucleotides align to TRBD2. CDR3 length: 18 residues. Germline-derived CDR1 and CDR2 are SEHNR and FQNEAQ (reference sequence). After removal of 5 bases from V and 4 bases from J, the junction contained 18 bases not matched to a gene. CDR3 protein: CASSTPAPAGPKSDTQYF. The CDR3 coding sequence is TGTGCCAGCAGCACTCCGGCACCAGCGGGACCCAAGTCAGATACGCAGTATTTT.